The 32 T cell receptor beta chains listed next were all sequenced from one sample in a study of cytomegalovirus exposure and HLA in healthy donors (dated by TCRdb to about 2017). Library method: the immunoSEQ multiplex PCR assay. The multiplex PCR relied on a mix of 60 forward primers for TCR Vbeta segments and 13 reverse primers for TCR Jbeta segments. The table comes from immuneACCESS by way of TCRdb, which keeps in-frame sequences with V and J called. Part of the clones is missing from these tables; in studies checked, under half for an unresolved V gene and the rest for unknown reasons. This sample has more than 45,000 clones in its table, and around 70% of those were observed once. In total, the top ten clones hold just under 20% of the sample. The material sequenced was PBMCs. Receptors originate from a woman in her sixties or seventies in good health and CMV-seropositive.

The chain employs TRBV27 and TRBJ1-6, with TRBD1 matching 7 bases. CDR3 length: 14 amino acids. J gave up 8 bases and V 4 bases, and 5 bases lay outside the gene matches. Germline CDR1 reads MNHEY; CDR2 reads SMNVEV (reference sequence). CDR3 in amino acids: CASSSTGTYSPLHF. The CDR3 coding sequence is TGTGCCAGCAGTTCGACAGGGACCTATTCACCCCTCCACTTT.

This chain uses TRBV6-5 with TRBJ1-2; D perhaps matches TRBD1 (6 bases). In germline, CDR1 is MNHEY, CDR2 SVGAGI. Trimming shortened V by 7 bases and J by 4 bases, and 19 bases separated the two germline ends. This CDR3 spans 15 amino acids. The CDR3, as DNA: TGTGCCAGCAAGCCTTTCCAGGGACAATCCTATGGCTACACCTTC. This encodes CASKPFQGQSYGYTF.

The chain combines TRBV2 with TRBJ2-7, with no clear D. There are 15 residues in the CDR3. V was trimmed by 0 bases and J by 2 bases, leaving 11 bases between them. Germline V gives CDR1 SNHLY, CDR2 FYNNEI. This CDR3 is CASSEATGGTYEQYF. The DNA of the CDR3 is TGTGCCAGCAGTGAAGCAACTGGCGGAACCTACGAGCAGTACTTC.

The chain has TRBV7-7 and TRBJ1-1, with a weak D call TRBD1 (6 bases). This CDR3 spans 15 amino acids. From germline, CDR1 is SSHAT and CDR2 FNYEAQ (reference sequence). Trimming cost V 5 bases and J 3 bases, with 16 bases left between them. The CDR3 loop reads CASSPVQGAYTEAFF. The CDR3 nucleotides are TGTGCCAGCAGCCCCGTACAGGGCGCGTACACTGAAGCTTTCTTT. The complete variable domain, with remaining parts taken from reference TRBV7-7 and TRBJ1-1, reads GAGVSQSPRYKVTKRGQDVTLRCDPISSHATLYWYQQALGQGPEFLTYFNYEAQPDKSGLPSDRFSAERPEGSISTLTIQRTEQRDSAMYRCASSPVQGAYTEAFFGQGTRLTVV.

The V gene is TRBV27, the J gene TRBJ1-1; D is possibly TRBD1 (6 bases). The V end lost 0 bases, the J end lost 6 bases, and 20 bases lay between the germline ends. CDR1 MNHEY and CDR2 SMNVEV come from the germline V gene (reference sequence). The CDR3 is made up of 17 amino acids. The CDR3 is CASSLSSLGGRNSEAFF. DNA of the CDR3: TGTGCCAGCAGTTTATCTTCGCTAGGGGGAAGAAACTCTGAAGCTTTCTTT.

In nucleotides, the CDR3 is TGTGCCAGCAGCTTAGAGGGGCAAGGCCCACGCTACGAGCAGTACTTC. As protein: CASSLEGQGPRYEQYF. The chain links TRBV7-2 to TRBJ2-7; D might be TRBD1 (5 bases). Trimming removed 1 base from V and 3 bases from J, with 16 bases in between. The CDR3 runs to 16 residues. Germline lookup yields CDR1 SGHTA and CDR2 FQGNSA.

The rearrangement links TRBV5-1 to TRBJ1-1, with 7 bases fitting TRBD1. Germline CDR1 SGHRS, CDR2 YFSETQ. This CDR3 contains 16 residues. J was trimmed by 1 base and V by 0 bases; bases with no gene match: 6. The DNA of the CDR3 is TGCGCCAGCAGCTTGGCTCCGGGACAGCCGAACACTGAAGCTTTCTTT. It specifies CASSLAPGQPNTEAFF.

This chain uses TRBV6-5 with TRBJ2-7; 9 bases align to TRBD1. Germline V gene lookup returns CDR1 MNHEY and CDR2 SVGAGI. V was clipped by 6 bases and J by 1 base; unmatched bases: 4. The CDR3 sequence is 14 residues long. CDR3 sequence reads: CASRAGQGSYEQYF. CDR3 nucleotide sequence: TGTGCCAGCAGAGCGGGACAGGGTTCCTACGAGCAGTACTTC.

The CDR3 nucleotides read TGTGCCAGCAGCCCCCGACAGGGGGATGGCTACACCTTC. It encodes CASSPRQGDGYTF. The chain carries TRBV7-2 and TRBJ1-2; 9 bases are a match to TRBD1. The CDR3 has 13 amino acids. V lost 5 bases to trimming and J lost 6 bases; unmatched junction nucleotides: 4. The germline CDR1 and CDR2 sequences are SGHTA and FQGNSA.

This chain's CDR3 is CASSLSGGSTEAFF. The CDR3 nucleotides are TGTGCCAGCAGCTTGTCGGGGGGGTCGACTGAAGCTTTCTTT. The chain uses TRBV7-8 and TRBJ1-1; weak D call: TRBD1 (5 bases). Trimming removed 3 bases at V and 5 bases at J, with 13 bases between. Germline V lookup: CDR1 SGHVS, CDR2 FQNEAQ. The CDR3 runs to 14 residues.

The chain uses TRBV4-1 and TRBJ1-1, with 7 nucleotides matching TRBD1. This CDR3 has 15 residues. CDR1 is MGHRA, CDR2 YSYEKL, per germline. Trimming at V came to 1 base and at J to 2 bases, leaving 4 bases not matched to a gene. The CDR3 loop reads CASSQARGYNTEAFF. Written as DNA, the CDR3 is TGCGCCAGCAGCCAAGCCAGGGGGTACAACACTGAAGCTTTCTTT.

The CDR3 DNA sequence: TGTGCCAGCAGTTACCCGGAAAGGGGTGCTTCTGAAGCTTTCTTT. Amino acid sequence: CASSYPERGASEAFF. This sequence joins TRBV6-6 and TRBJ1-1, with D perhaps matching TRBD1 (5 bases). From germline, CDR1 is MNHNY and CDR2 SVGAGI (reference sequence). The V gene lost 2 bases and the J gene lost 6 bases, with 16 bases spanning the gap. The CDR3 has 15 residues.

In this sample, this clone turned up a few times. V is TRBV19 and J is TRBJ1-2; 8 nucleotides agree with TRBD1. Germline-derived CDR1 and CDR2 are LNHDA and SQIVND (reference sequence). The ends lost 7 bases at V and 0 bases at J; junction bases unmatched: 7. CDR3 length equals 15 residues. CDR3 amino acids: CASTPWTGPNYGYTF. As DNA, the CDR3 is TGTGCCAGTACCCCGTGGACAGGGCCTAACTATGGCTACACCTTC.

This clone was seen only once. The chain has TRBV7-9 and TRBJ1-3; a possible D gene is TRBD1 (6 bases). The ends were cut back, 5 bases at V and 1 base at J, with 9 bases in the middle. This CDR3 comprises 14 residues. CDR1 SEHNR and CDR2 FQNEAQ come from the germline V gene (reference sequence). The CDR3 sequence: CASSPTGSGNTIYF. In DNA, the CDR3 is TGTGCCAGCAGCCCAACAGGGTCTGGAAACACCATATATTTT.

This clone was seen a few times. The CDR3 sequence is CASSYAENTEAFF. The CDR3 DNA reads as TGTGCCAGCAGTTACGCGGAGAACACTGAAGCTTTCTTT. The J gene is TRBJ1-1, the V gene TRBV6-5; D uncertain. This CDR3 has 13 amino acids. Trimming pared 2 bases from V and 1 base from J, leaving 5 bases between. The germline V gene encodes CDR1 MNHEY and CDR2 SVGAGI.

The chain recombines TRBV2 with TRBJ1-2; 7 bases are shared with TRBD1. This CDR3 region has 13 residues. V dropped 6 bases and J dropped 3; count of bases not matched to a gene: 4. Germline lookup yields CDR1 SNHLY and CDR2 FYNNEI. CDR3 bases: TGTGCCAGCAGGTGGACAGGCTACTATGGCTACACCTTC. Encoded protein: CASRWTGYYGYTF.

The chain couples TRBV9 to TRBJ1-1; no definite D call. Germline loops: CDR1 SGDLS, CDR2 YYNGEE. This CDR3 has 14 residues. The V and J ends lost 3 bases and 6 bases respectively, with 15 bases between them. CDR3 amino acids: CASSAQPREAEAFF. The CDR3 region has the DNA TGTGCCAGCAGCGCTCAACCTCGGGAGGCTGAAGCTTTCTTT.

V gene TRBV7-2 combines with J gene TRBJ1-2; D is unclear. The CDR3 runs to 13 residues. The germline V and J ends were trimmed by 1 base and 8 bases, with 11 bases remaining between them. The germline V gene encodes CDR1 SGHTA and CDR2 FQGNSA. The CDR3 DNA reads TGTGCCAGCAGCTTAGGGAGCCGAAGAGGCTACACCTTC. Amino acid sequence: CASSLGSRRGYTF.

The chain couples TRBV7-9 to TRBJ1-5; D may be TRBD1 (6 bases). Germline-derived CDR1 and CDR2 are SEHNR and FQNEAQ (reference sequence). This CDR3 contains 13 residues. Between the trimmed V and J ends, which lost 4 bases and 6 bases, there was a span of 10 bases. The CDR3 nucleotides read TGTGCCAGCAGCTCCCAGGGGAGTCAGCCCCAGCATTTT. Its protein is CASSSQGSQPQHF. Full variable domain (rest looked up from reference TRBV7-9 and TRBJ1-5): DTGVSQNPRHKITKRGQNVTFRCDPISEHNRLYWYRQTLGQGPEFLTYFQNEAQLEKSRLLSDRFSAERPKGSFSTLEIQRTEQGDSAMYLCASSSQGSQPQHFGDGTRLSIL.

The chain is built from TRBV4-3 and TRBJ2-5; 8 positions match TRBD2. CDR3 length: 17 amino acids. V was clipped by 3 bases and J by 4 bases; unmatched bases: 13. CDR1 is LGHNA and CDR2 is YSLEER in the germline V gene. This CDR3 is CASSQRLANTLAETQYF. The CDR3 DNA reads as TGCGCCAGCAGCCAGCGACTAGCGAATACGCTCGCAGAGACCCAGTACTTC.

This chain connects TRBV5-8 to TRBJ2-7; a weak D match, TRBD1 (6 bases). This CDR3 region has 16 residues. V lost 2 bases, J lost 0 bases, and 15 bases lay in between. The germline CDR1 and CDR2 sequences are SGHTS and YDEGEE. CDR3 loop: CASSLYTGPSSYEQYF. In DNA, the CDR3 is TGTGCCAGCAGCTTATATACAGGGCCGAGCTCCTACGAGCAGTACTTC.

Only a few counts were recorded for this clone. A far larger clone is off by one base, so a read error is likely. The chain couples TRBV2 to TRBJ1-1, with D unclear. Germline V gives CDR1 SNHLY, CDR2 FYNNEI. The CDR3 runs to 10 residues. Here the CDR3 DNA reads TGTGCCATCAGTCTCGGTGAAGCTTTCTTT. It translates to CAISLGEAFF.

The rearrangement uses TRBV11-3 and TRBJ2-3; TRBD1 might be the D (6 bases). The CDR3 loop spans 11 amino acids. Germline V gene data show CDR1 as SGHNT and CDR2 as YENEEA. The V end lost 9 bases, the J end lost 4 bases, and 8 bases lay between the germline ends. The CDR3 DNA reads as TGTGCCAGTCAGGGGTCAGATACGCAGTATTTT. Translation gives CASQGSDTQYF.

The chain is built from TRBV19 and TRBJ2-5; weak D call: TRBD2 (5 bases). Gene TRBJ2-7 matches the end of the DNA better, so the J call may be wrong. The CDR3 sequence is 13 residues long. CDR1 is LNHDA and CDR2 is SQIVND in the germline V gene (reference sequence). The CDR3 DNA follows: TGTGCCAGTAGTATATATTCGGGGTACGAGCAGTACTTC. Amino acids: CASSIYSGYEQYF.

The rearrangement uses TRBV7-9 and TRBJ1-2; 7 bases are a match to TRBD1. Germline CDR1 reads SEHNR; CDR2 reads FQNEAQ (reference sequence). Germline trimming cut 5 bases from V and 5 bases from J; bases unmatched to any gene: 11. This CDR3 region has 15 residues. The CDR3 DNA is TGTGCCAGCAGCCCCGGGACAGCGGAGGTTTATGGCTACACCTTC. Amino acid sequence: CASSPGTAEVYGYTF.

The chain is built from TRBV7-2 and TRBJ2-7; tentatively, D is TRBD1 (6 bases). CDR1 is SGHTA, CDR2 FQGNSA, per germline. V was cut by 2 bases and J by 6 bases, with 14 bases left in between. This CDR3 contains 14 residues. The CDR3: CASSLYQGPGEQYF. The CDR3 bases are TGTGCCAGCAGCTTATACCAGGGGCCTGGCGAGCAGTACTTC.

With respect to this clone: This same CDR3 is encoded by further DNA sequences in the sample. This chain joins TRBV9 and TRBJ2-7; 10 bases agree with TRBD1. CDR1 is SGDLS and CDR2 is YYNGEE in the germline V gene. CDR3 length equals 14 residues. J lost 7 bases, V lost 4 bases, and 8 bases had no gene match. Here the CDR3 reads CASSPRQGAKEQYF. CDR3 nucleotide sequence: TGTGCCAGCAGCCCGCGACAGGGGGCAAAAGAGCAGTACTTC.

This chain joins TRBV7-9 and TRBJ2-5, with 11 bases identical to TRBD1. Trimming removed 4 bases from V and 1 base from J; junction bases left unmatched: 5. Looked up from germline, CDR1 is SEHNR and CDR2 is FQNEAQ (reference sequence). The CDR3 extends over 16 amino acids. CDR3: CASSSWTGGGQETQYF. CDR3 DNA sequence: TGTGCCAGCAGCTCATGGACAGGGGGCGGCCAAGAGACCCAGTACTTC.

The CDR3 region is CASSSTLGDEKLFF. DNA of the CDR3: TGTGCCAGCAGCTCCACGCTAGGGGATGAAAAACTGTTTTTT. The rearrangement joins TRBV5-4 to TRBJ1-4; D might be TRBD1 (5 bases). CDR1 and CDR2 from the germline V gene are SGHNT and YYREEE (reference sequence). Deletions cut 3 bases from V and 6 bases from J, with 12 bases between. The CDR3 extends over 14 amino acids.

The chain carries TRBV5-4 and TRBJ2-5; a possible D gene is TRBD2 (5 bases). V dropped 4 bases and J dropped 2 bases, with 6 bases sitting between them. The CDR3 consists of 12 residues. CDR1 SGHNT and CDR2 YYREEE come from the germline V gene (reference sequence). The CDR3 sequence: CASSEGQETQYF. As DNA, the CDR3 is TGTGCCAGCAGCGAGGGACAAGAGACCCAGTACTTC. The variable domain in full, completed from reference TRBV5-4 and TRBJ2-5, reads ETGVTQSPTHLIKTRGQQVTLRCSSQSGHNTVSWYQQALGQGPQFIFQYYREEENGRGNFPPRFSGLQFPNYSSELNVNALELDDSALYLCASSEGQETQYFGPGTRLLVL.

As DNA, the CDR3 is TGTGCCAGCAGTGGACAGGTAACGGGCGAGCAGTACTTC. This gives the protein CASSGQVTGEQYF. This sequence joins TRBV2 and TRBJ2-7; possibly TRBD1 for D (6 bases). Per the germline V gene, CDR1 is SNHLY and CDR2 is FYNNEI. The CDR3 covers 13 residues. The V and J ends lost 4 bases and 6 bases respectively, with 13 bases between them.

V is TRBV4-3 and J is TRBJ2-1; D is perhaps TRBD2 (6 bases). Germline V lookup: CDR1 LGHNA, CDR2 YSLEER. The CDR3 contains 15 residues. V was pared by 3 bases and J by 1 base, with 10 bases between. The CDR3 DNA follows: TGCGCCAGCAGCCATGGGGGGTTTTCCTACAATGAGCAGTTCTTC. The encoded protein is CASSHGGFSYNEQFF.